The entry that follows covers one T cell receptor beta chain sequence. Its antigen is currently unknown. The data derive from a study of cytomegalovirus exposure and HLA in healthy donors. The primer mix had 60 Vbeta and 13 Jbeta primers. Sequencing used immunoSEQ multiplex PCR; TCRdb keeps in-frame clones, though not all of them. The table has some 86,000 clones, approximately 65% seen once. The germline V gene encodes CDR1 SQVTM and CDR2 ANQGSEA. With 4 bases removed from V and 3 bases from J, the gap between germline ends came to 7 bases. This CDR3 comprises 11 residues. Findings and limits, study-wide: Immune exposure information available was restricted to CMV serostatus. Three chains linked to CMV were shown in vitro to be specific for CMV antigens. A later analysis found most CMV-associated TCR beta chains apparently HLA-restricted. Despite most TCR sequences being rare, some public TCRs occurred in many donors.

The sequencing input was PBMCs. The V and J genes are TRBV29-1 and TRBJ2-7; a weak D match, TRBD2 (5 bases). This clonotype originated in a man aged 25-45 years in good health and CMV-seronegative. CDR3 sequence reads: CSVARDYEQYF. For the CDR3, the DNA is TGCAGCGTTGCTCGGGACTACGAGCAGTACTTC.